The 11 T cell receptor beta chains reported below all come from one sample, sequenced in a study of cytomegalovirus exposure and HLA in healthy donors. The PCR used 60 Vbeta and 13 Jbeta primers. Only in-frame clones appear in the TCRdb table, and some are missing; sequencing was by immunoSEQ multiplex PCR. The repertoire consists of fewer than 250,000 clones, with about four fifths occurring once and the leading ten covering roughly 1.6%. The sequenced material came from PBMCs. These receptors were collected from a woman in her 50s in good health and CMV-seronegative.

The sample holds a few counts of this clone. J is TRBJ2-2 and V is TRBV7-2; 7 bases are a match to TRBD2. Germline assignment: CDR1 SGHTA and CDR2 FQGNSA. CDR3 size: 13 residues. The junction had 0 bases not matched to a gene; V was cut back by 1 base and J by 7 bases. CDR3 sequence (DNA): TGTGCCAGCAGCTTAGGCGGGGGCGGGGAGCTGTTTTTT. Its translation is CASSLGGGGELFF.

This clone was observed a single time. The V gene is TRBV27, the J gene TRBJ2-1; 9 bases fit TRBD2. This CDR3 spans 16 amino acids. V trimming: 7 bases; J trimming: 5 bases; junction bases outside the gene matches: 12. Germline V gene data show CDR1 as MNHEY and CDR2 as SMNVEV (reference sequence). CDR3 sequence: CASTSPRLAGNNEQFF. In DNA form, the CDR3 reads TGTGCCAGCACCTCCCCCCGCCTAGCGGGGAACAATGAGCAGTTCTTC.

About this clone: Other DNA sequences in the same sample also yield this CDR3. This rearrangement joins TRBV12-5 to TRBJ2-7; TRBD2 aligns across 8 bases. The germline gives CDR1 LGHNT, CDR2 FRNRAP. The CDR3 consists of 15 residues. V dropped 3 bases and J dropped 5; count of bases not matched to a gene: 9. The CDR3 loop is CASGLRRGGFHEQYF. DNA for the CDR3: TGTGCTAGTGGTTTAAGACGGGGGGGCTTCCACGAGCAGTACTTC. Combining the CDR3 with reference TRBV12-5 and TRBJ2-7 gives the whole variable domain DARVTQTPRHKVTEMGQEVTMRCQPILGHNTVFWYRQTMMQGLELLAYFRNRAPLDDSGMPKDRFSAEMPDATLATLKIQPSEPRDSAVYFCASGLRRGGFHEQYFGPGTRLTVT.

This clone was seen just once. The gene calls are TRBV19 and TRBJ1-1; D is possibly TRBD1 (6 bases). The V end lost 3 bases, the J end lost 9 bases, and 14 bases lay between the germline ends. The CDR3 has 13 amino acids. CDR1 is LNHDA and CDR2 is SQIVND in the germline V gene (reference sequence). CDR3 residues: CASSIGWGTQAFF. CDR3 coding DNA: TGTGCCAGTAGTATTGGATGGGGGACACAAGCTTTCTTT. Together with reference TRBV19 and TRBJ1-1, the CDR3 gives the full variable domain: DGGITQSPKYLFRKEGQNVTLSCEQNLNHDAMYWYRQDPGQGLRLIYYSQIVNDFQKGDIAEGYSVSREKKESFPLTVTSAQKNPTAFYLCASSIGWGTQAFFGQGTRLTVV.

This sequence joins TRBV12-5 and TRBJ1-2, with D unresolved. Germline loops: CDR1 LGHNT, CDR2 FRNRAP. The germline V and J ends were trimmed by 3 bases and 2 bases, with 4 bases remaining between them. The CDR3 is 12 amino acids. CDR3 bases: TGTGCTAGTGGTTTCAGAAACTATGGCTACACCTTC. This codes for CASGFRNYGYTF.

There are a few counts of this clone. J is TRBJ1-1 and V is TRBV7-3; D is uncertain. The length of the CDR3 is 13 residues. Trimming removed 2 bases at V and 1 base at J, with 5 bases between. Germline CDR1 is SGHTA and CDR2 is FQGTGA. CDR3 sequence reads: CASSLRWNTEAFF. The DNA for the CDR3 is TGTGCCAGCAGCTTACGGTGGAACACTGAAGCTTTCTTT.

This chain joins TRBV5-1 and TRBJ2-3, with D unresolved. The CDR3 loop spans 15 amino acids. Trimming removed 5 bases from V and 0 bases from J, with 13 bases in between. The germline gives CDR1 SGHRS, CDR2 YFSETQ. The CDR3, as DNA: TGCGCCAGCAGTCGTAGACTGGCTAGCACAGATACGCAGTATTTT. This gives the protein CASSRRLASTDTQYF.

The rearrangement joins TRBV4-2 to TRBJ2-7; the D gene is possibly TRBD1 (6 bases). Trimming left V 0 bases short and J 0 bases short, with 15 bases between. This CDR3 spans 17 amino acids. CDR1 LGHNA and CDR2 YNFKEQ come from the germline V gene. CDR3 amino acids: CASSQEPIGQSSYEQYF. The CDR3 DNA reads TGTGCCAGCAGCCAAGAGCCAATAGGACAGAGCTCCTACGAGCAGTACTTC.

The rearrangement uses TRBV9 and TRBJ2-2, with 10 bases identical to TRBD2. Trimming at V came to 4 bases and at J to 6 bases, leaving 9 bases not matched to a gene. The germline gives CDR1 SGDLS, CDR2 YYNGEE. CDR3 length: 16 residues. This CDR3 reads CASSPSGLAGAGELFF. The DNA of the CDR3 is TGTGCCAGCAGCCCCTCGGGGCTAGCGGGAGCCGGGGAGCTGTTTTTT.

In regard to this clone: One end of the junction is discordant with germline, which a read error may explain. The chain joins TRBV7-9 to TRBJ1-1, with TRBD1 matching over 7 bases. This CDR3 contains 15 residues. CDR1 is SEHNR and CDR2 is FQNEAQ in the germline V gene (reference sequence). As DNA, the CDR3 is TGTTCCAGCAGCGAATCCGGGACAGCGAACACTGAAGCTTTCTTT. Amino acid sequence: CSSSESGTANTEAFF. Supplemented by reference TRBV7-9 and TRBJ1-1, the full variable domain reads DTGVSQNPRHKITKRGQNVTFRCDPISEHNRLYWYRQTLGQGPEFLTYFQNEAQLEKSRLLSDRFSAERPKGSFSTLEIQRTEQGDSAMYLCSSSESGTANTEAFFGQGTRLTVV.

The rearrangement links TRBV25-1 to TRBJ2-6; 7 bases agree with TRBD1. V was pared by 5 bases and J by 0 bases, with 7 bases of the junction left unmatched. The CDR3 covers 17 residues. Looked up from germline, CDR1 is MGHDK and CDR2 is SYGVNS. CDR3 in amino acids: CASSPNRGGSGANVLTF. The DNA of the CDR3 is TGTGCCAGCAGTCCTAACAGGGGCGGCTCTGGGGCCAACGTCCTGACTTTC.